This T cell receptor beta chain derives from a study of cytomegalovirus exposure and HLA in healthy donors. General observations from the study: Later findings reportedly placed an Asian-associated ancestry cluster below the approximately 670-donor mean for N-insertions. As immune exposure information, only CMV serostatus was available. The authors enumerated under 200 TCR beta chains as linked to cytomegalovirus.

Vbeta (60) and Jbeta (13) primers were used in the PCR. Authors' analysis steps: Around 10 million shared chains were among approximately 80 million unique TCR beta chains counted in a later analysis. TCRdb keeps only in-frame clones here, not all; method: immunoSEQ multiplex PCR. That table gives V, J and clone size, and the DNA gave D and trimming. The sample holds roughly 200,000 clones, around four fifths seen once. Concerning this clone: What it recognizes is unknown.

This TCR was recovered from a middle-aged man in good health and CMV-seropositive. The material sequenced was PBMCs.

CDR3 coding DNA: TGTGCCAGCCGGAGGGACCCACCTTATGGCTACACCTTC. It yields the protein CASRRDPPYGYTF. The V and J genes are TRBV28 and TRBJ1-2; possibly TRBD1 for D (5 bases). The CDR3 consists of 13 residues. Trimming stripped 8 bases from V and 5 bases from J, with 15 bases between. CDR1 MDHEN and CDR2 SYDVKM come from the germline V gene.